Below are 14 T cell receptor beta chains sequenced from a single sample in a study of cytomegalovirus exposure and HLA in healthy donors. PCR involved 60 Vbeta and 13 Jbeta primers. Assay: immunoSEQ multiplex PCR; the TCRdb copy retains only in-frame clones and omits some. The sample includes about 250,000 clones, approximately 80% seen only once; the top ten take about 0.3%. Sample: PBMCs. The receptors come from a girl aged 2 to 10 in good health and CMV-seronegative.

The rearrangement uses TRBV13 and TRBJ2-1; 7 nucleotides agree with TRBD1. V trimming: 0 bases; J trimming: 7 bases; junction bases outside the gene matches: 3. Germline assignment: CDR1 PRHDT and CDR2 FYEKMQ (reference sequence). CDR3 length: 14 amino acids. The CDR3 is CASSLGRGSNEQFF. Here the CDR3 DNA reads TGTGCCAGCAGCTTAGGCAGGGGGTCAAATGAGCAGTTCTTC.

The CDR3 here is CASSSGEYTEAFF. The CDR3 DNA follows: TGTGCCAGCAGTTCAGGGGAATACACTGAAGCTTTCTTT. The rearrangement links TRBV27 to TRBJ1-1; weak D call: TRBD1 (6 bases). The CDR3 is made up of 13 amino acids. V shed 4 bases and J shed 3 bases, with 9 bases lying between them. Germline V lookup: CDR1 MNHEY, CDR2 SMNVEV (reference sequence).

The chain recombines TRBV27 with TRBJ2-7; TRBD1 might be the D (6 bases). CDR1 is MNHEY and CDR2 is SMNVEV in the germline V gene (reference sequence). There are 14 residues in the CDR3. Trimming left V 3 bases short and J 2 bases short, with 11 bases between. CDR3 loop: CASSFLDRTYEQYF. DNA for the CDR3: TGTGCCAGCAGTTTCCTCGACAGGACCTACGAGCAGTACTTC.

This chain connects TRBV19 to TRBJ1-4; D might be TRBD1 (6 bases). This CDR3 comprises 15 residues. Deletions cut 4 bases from V and 3 bases from J, with 12 bases between. Germline lookup yields CDR1 LNHDA and CDR2 SQIVND (reference sequence). This chain's CDR3 is CASSRSQGPNEKLFF. Here the CDR3 DNA reads TGTGCCAGTAGTAGAAGTCAGGGGCCTAATGAAAAACTGTTTTTT.

Details on this clone: Other DNA sequences in this sample translate to the same CDR3. This chain connects TRBV28 to TRBJ2-7; 10 positions agree with TRBD2. Germline CDR1 and CDR2: MDHEN and SYDVKM. Trimming at V came to 5 bases and at J to 4 bases, leaving 2 bases not matched to a gene. The CDR3 has 13 residues. The CDR3 region is CASSPSGSYEQYF. The CDR3 bases are TGTGCCAGCAGTCCTAGCGGGAGTTACGAGCAGTACTTC. The complete variable domain, with remaining parts taken from reference TRBV28 and TRBJ2-7, reads DVKVTQSSRYLVKRTGEKVFLECVQDMDHENMFWYRQDPGLGLRLIYFSYDVKMKEKGDIPEGYSVSREKKERFSLILESASTNQTSMYLCASSPSGSYEQYFGPGTRLTVT.

This rearrangement joins TRBV7-2 to TRBJ2-5; TRBD1 matches 8 bases. The V gene's germline CDR1 is SGHTA and CDR2 FQGNSA. This CDR3 is 14 amino acids long. V gave up 2 bases and J gave up 4 bases; unmatched junction bases: 3. CDR3 coding DNA: TGTGCCAGCAGCTTATGGACAGGGCCAGAGACCCAGTACTTC. Amino acid sequence: CASSLWTGPETQYF.

The chain couples TRBV15 to TRBJ2-3; D not resolved. V was cut by 0 bases and J by 4 bases, with 17 bases left in between. Looked up from germline, CDR1 is LNHNV and CDR2 is YYDKDF (reference sequence). The CDR3 runs 17 residues. CDR3 sequence (DNA): TGTGCCACCAGCAGAGACGTCCGCATAGATCGCGCAGATACGCAGTATTTT. It codes for CATSRDVRIDRADTQYF.

The gene calls are TRBV19 and TRBJ1-2, with TRBD1 as a possible D gene (6 bases). The CDR3 loop spans 16 amino acids. Germline CDR1 reads LNHDA; CDR2 reads SQIVND (reference sequence). The V end lost 3 bases, the J end lost 4 bases, and 18 bases lay between the germline ends. The CDR3 DNA reads TGTGCCAGTAGTATCGGCAGGGGCGCTGGCTCCTATGGCTACACCTTC. Its translation: CASSIGRGAGSYGYTF. Using reference TRBV19 and TRBJ1-2 for the parts outside the CDR3, the full variable domain is DGGITQSPKYLFRKEGQNVTLSCEQNLNHDAMYWYRQDPGQGLRLIYYSQIVNDFQKGDIAEGYSVSREKKESFPLTVTSAQKNPTAFYLCASSIGRGAGSYGYTFGSGTRLTVV.

The chain carries TRBV28 and TRBJ2-7; 12 bases are shared with TRBD2. Germline V gene lookup returns CDR1 MDHEN and CDR2 SYDVKM. J was trimmed by 3 bases and V by 1 base; bases with no gene match: 1. The CDR3 extends over 15 amino acids. CDR3 sequence (DNA): TGTGCCAGCAGTTTATCGACTAGCGGGGGCTACGAGCAGTACTTC. It specifies CASSLSTSGGYEQYF.

This clone occurred a few times. This sequence joins TRBV15 and TRBJ1-5; 7 positions match TRBD1. V lost 1 base and J lost 0; bases outside the gene matches: 9. There are 18 residues in the CDR3. Germline values: CDR1 LNHNV, CDR2 YYDKDF (reference sequence). Here the CDR3 DNA reads TGTGCCACCAGCAGAGTGGGGACAGCCACCTATAGCAATCAGCCCCAGCATTTT. It specifies CATSRVGTATYSNQPQHF.

The V call is TRBV29-1, the J call TRBJ2-1; D possibly corresponds to TRBD2 (6 bases). V shed 5 bases and J shed 5 bases, with 16 bases lying between them. The CDR3 consists of 14 residues. Germline V gives CDR1 SQVTM, CDR2 ANQGSEA. This CDR3 reads CSVIRREPDNEQFF. The DNA of the CDR3 is TGCAGCGTTATTCGTCGGGAGCCGGACAATGAGCAGTTCTTC.

This clone turned up a few times. The chain has TRBV27 and TRBJ2-7; 9 bases line up with TRBD1. The CDR3 runs to 16 residues. Trimming took 6 bases from V and 4 from J; bases not matched to a gene: 13. Germline V lookup: CDR1 MNHEY, CDR2 SMNVEV (reference sequence). The CDR3 spells CASRTTPGTGRYEQYF. The CDR3 DNA sequence: TGTGCCAGCAGGACCACTCCCGGGACAGGGAGGTACGAGCAGTACTTC.

This clone was seen just once. The V gene is TRBV5-1, the J gene TRBJ2-7; 9 positions agree with TRBD1. Trimming cost V 4 bases and J 6 bases; bases outside gene matches: 14. The CDR3 length is 16 residues. Germline V gene lookup returns CDR1 SGHRS and CDR2 YFSETQ. The CDR3 region has the DNA TGCGCCAGCAGCGCATATCCGGGACAGGGCGTCCTCGAGCAGTACTTC. Residues: CASSAYPGQGVLEQYF.

The sample holds a few counts of this clone. This chain connects TRBV28 to TRBJ1-2, with D perhaps TRBD1 (5 bases). This CDR3 is built from 8 residues. CDR1 and CDR2 from the germline V gene are MDHEN and SYDVKM. CDR3 residues: CVSGGYTF. The DNA of the CDR3 is TGTGTCTCAGGGGGCTACACCTTC.